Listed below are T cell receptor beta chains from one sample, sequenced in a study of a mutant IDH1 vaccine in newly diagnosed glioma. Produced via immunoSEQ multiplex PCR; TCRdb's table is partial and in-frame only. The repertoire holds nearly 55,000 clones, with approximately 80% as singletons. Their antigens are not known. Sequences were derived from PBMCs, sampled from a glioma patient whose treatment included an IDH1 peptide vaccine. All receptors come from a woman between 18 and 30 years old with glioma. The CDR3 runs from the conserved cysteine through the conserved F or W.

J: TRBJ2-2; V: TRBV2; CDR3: CASSPTLQAGELFF
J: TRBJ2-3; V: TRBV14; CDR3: CASSFSVTQYF
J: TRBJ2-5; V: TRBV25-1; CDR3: CASSEFRGQGPETQYF
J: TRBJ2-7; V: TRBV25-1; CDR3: CASVSLYEQYF
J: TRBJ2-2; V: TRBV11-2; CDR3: CASSSVRRAGELFF
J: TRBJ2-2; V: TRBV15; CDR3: CATALRDRGPGELFF
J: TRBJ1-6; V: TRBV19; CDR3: CASSILGAPLHF
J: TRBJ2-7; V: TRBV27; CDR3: CASSPGLAGGLNPFSYEQYF
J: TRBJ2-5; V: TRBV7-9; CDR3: CASSRTRTQETQYF
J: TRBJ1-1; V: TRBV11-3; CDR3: CASSLVQGTEAFF
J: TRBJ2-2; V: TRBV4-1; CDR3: CASSHTSARNTGELFF
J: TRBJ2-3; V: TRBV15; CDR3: CATSRGRTGPRADTQYF
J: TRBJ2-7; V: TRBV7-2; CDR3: CASSLGPVRRSYEQYF
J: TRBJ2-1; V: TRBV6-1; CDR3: CASRFSGSDEQFF
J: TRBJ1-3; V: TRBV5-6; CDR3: CASSFFTGGNTIYF
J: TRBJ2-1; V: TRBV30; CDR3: CAGGGGRNEQFF
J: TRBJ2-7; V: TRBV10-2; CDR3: CASRDPTRYEQYF
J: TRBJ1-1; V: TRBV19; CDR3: CASRALSINTEAFF
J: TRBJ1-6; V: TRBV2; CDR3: CASLPASSYNSPLHF
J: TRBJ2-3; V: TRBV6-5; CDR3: CASSYTTSGSGDTQYF